The clone carrying this T cell receptor (beta chain) was counted a few times. Antigen specificity is unknown. This specimen comes from a study of T cell repertoires in cytomegalovirus infection. Study background: Public TCR beta signature analysis indicated the presence of both CMV infection and matching HLA type. General study points: Individuals carrying CMV plus the relevant HLA were identified by cumulative frequency of public TCR beta families. The ex vivo response was dominated by HLA-C-restricted CMV-specific TCR beta clonotypes.

The length of the CDR3 is 13 residues. Germline-derived CDR1 and CDR2 are SEHNR and FQNEAQ (reference sequence). The V and J ends lost 11 bases and 5 bases respectively, with 18 bases between them. TCRdb re-called the reads with MiXCR, one entry per CDR3 protein. The table includes roughly 500,000 distinct CDR3 sequences, approximately 10% detected once. The chain is built from TRBV7-9 and TRBJ1-2; D unresolved. This receptor was taken from a human donor in good health (CMV status not recorded). Some clones in this sample may be carry-over from other donors' samples. Sequenced material: PBMCs. The CDR3 reads CALGSTSDYGYTF. The CDR3 DNA is TGTGCCCTGGGCTCAACCTCAGATTATGGCTACACCTTC.